The 20 T cell receptor beta chains reported below all come from one sample, sequenced in a study of cytomegalovirus exposure and HLA in healthy donors. 13 Jbeta primers and 60 Vbeta primers were used for the PCR. Clones were read by immunoSEQ multiplex PCR, and TCRdb kept only the in-frame ones, dropping some. This sample has around 140,000 clones, with roughly 80% found just once. The sequencing sample was made of PBMCs. These receptors all come from a male donor in good health and CMV-seronegative.

The chain joins TRBV6-6 to TRBJ2-5; TRBD2 aligns across 16 bases. From germline, CDR1 is MNHNY and CDR2 SVGAGI (reference sequence). The CDR3 is 16 amino acids. V lost 4 bases, J lost 5 bases, and 4 bases stayed unmatched. CDR3 sequence: CASSWGLAGGLETQYF. The CDR3 nucleotides read TGTGCCAGCAGTTGGGGACTAGCGGGGGGGCTGGAGACCCAGTACTTC.

The V call is TRBV15, the J call TRBJ1-5, with D unclear. Germline CDR1 LNHNV, CDR2 YYDKDF (reference sequence). V dropped 3 bases and J dropped 3 bases, with 6 bases sitting between them. The CDR3 extends over 13 amino acids. This CDR3 reads CATSSLYNQPQHF. The CDR3 nucleotides are TGTGCCACCAGCAGCTTGTACAATCAGCCCCAGCATTTT.

This clone is a singleton in its sample. The chain carries TRBV9 and TRBJ1-5; D not certain. Germline-derived CDR1 and CDR2 are SGDLS and YYNGEE. The CDR3 has 15 amino acids. The ends were cut back, 2 bases at V and 4 bases at J, with 13 bases in the middle. The DNA for the CDR3 is TGTGCCAGCAGCGTTTCGAGCAACCGAAATCAGCCCCAGCATTTT. Protein: CASSVSSNRNQPQHF.

The chain carries TRBV19 and TRBJ2-1; 8 nucleotides match TRBD1. The CDR3 totals 14 residues. Per the germline V gene, CDR1 is LNHDA and CDR2 is SQIVND (reference sequence). Trimming removed 5 bases from V and 8 bases from J; junction bases left unmatched: 8. The CDR3 spells CASSLRTGKHEQFF. DNA for the CDR3: TGTGCCAGTAGTCTCAGGACAGGGAAGCATGAGCAGTTCTTC. The complete variable domain, with remaining parts taken from reference TRBV19 and TRBJ2-1, reads DGGITQSPKYLFRKEGQNVTLSCEQNLNHDAMYWYRQDPGQGLRLIYYSQIVNDFQKGDIAEGYSVSREKKESFPLTVTSAQKNPTAFYLCASSLRTGKHEQFFGPGTRLTVL.

The chain joins TRBV18 to TRBJ2-2; possible D gene TRBD1, 6 bases. V was trimmed by 3 bases and J by 4 bases, leaving 15 bases between them. Germline CDR1 reads KGHSH; CDR2 reads LQKENI. This CDR3 has 16 residues. CDR3 nucleotides: TGTGCCAGCTCACCCGGGCTACAGGGATCCACCGGGGAGCTGTTTTTT. Its protein is CASSPGLQGSTGELFF. The complete variable domain, with remaining parts taken from reference TRBV18 and TRBJ2-2, reads NAGVMQNPRHLVRRRGQEARLRCSPMKGHSHVYWYRQLPEEGLKFMVYLQKENIIDESGMPKERFSAEFPKEGPSILRIQQVVRGDSAAYFCASSPGLQGSTGELFFGEGSRLTVL.

The CDR3 nucleotides are TGTGCCAGTAGCCGGGGACAGGAGAACACCGGGGAGCTGTTTTTT. This codes for CASSRGQENTGELFF. The gene calls are TRBV19 and TRBJ2-2; TRBD1 agrees at 8 bases. Germline CDR1 is LNHDA and CDR2 is SQIVND (reference sequence). With V trimmed by 6 bases and J by 1 base, 4 bases remained unmatched. The CDR3 is 15 residues long.

This clone came up a few times. The J gene is TRBJ1-5, the V gene TRBV7-9; D is undetermined. The CDR3 sequence is 13 residues long. CDR1 is SEHNR, CDR2 FQNEAQ, per germline (reference sequence). V was trimmed by 3 bases and J by 4 bases, leaving 7 bases between them. The CDR3 DNA sequence: TGTGCCAGCAGCTTGAGCGGTAATCAGCCCCAGCATTTT. It encodes CASSLSGNQPQHF.

The chain joins TRBV7-6 to TRBJ1-4; no clear D. The CDR3 runs 17 residues. V lost 1 base to trimming and J lost 0 bases, with 12 bases between them. Germline assignment: CDR1 SGHVS and CDR2 FNYEAQ. The CDR3 DNA follows: TGTGCCAGCAGCTTAGGTCAGGCCCTTGCAACTAATGAAAAACTGTTTTTT. It encodes CASSLGQALATNEKLFF.

The chain is built from TRBV6-5 and TRBJ2-5; D is perhaps TRBD1 (6 bases). This CDR3 has 14 amino acids. Trimming removed 10 bases from V and 1 base from J, with 16 bases in between. CDR1 MNHEY and CDR2 SVGAGI come from the germline V gene. The CDR3 reads CAIHDRTLQETQYF. In DNA, the CDR3 is TGTGCCATCCACGACAGGACCCTCCAAGAGACCCAGTACTTC.

The CDR3, as DNA: TGTGCCAGCGGCCCCTTCACAGATACGCAGTATTTT. It codes for CASGPFTDTQYF. The chain employs TRBV27 and TRBJ2-3; D is ambiguous. The CDR3 loop spans 12 amino acids. V was shortened by 8 bases and J by 2 bases, with 8 bases between the two germline ends. Looked up from germline, CDR1 is MNHEY and CDR2 is SMNVEV (reference sequence).

This clone came up a few times. The genes are TRBV5-1 and TRBJ2-5; weak D call: TRBD1 (6 bases). This CDR3 contains 14 residues. Per the germline V gene, CDR1 is SGHRS and CDR2 is YFSETQ. V was cut by 4 bases and J by 0 bases, with 10 bases left in between. The CDR3 region has the DNA TGCGCCAGCAGCCTGACAGGAAACCAAGAGACCCAGTACTTC. Its translation is CASSLTGNQETQYF.

This chain joins TRBV9 and TRBJ1-6, with 10 bases fitting TRBD1. CDR3 length equals 15 residues. J was trimmed by 10 bases and V by 3 bases; bases with no gene match: 7. Germline CDR1 reads SGDLS; CDR2 reads YYNGEE. The CDR3 is CASSAGTGAVSPLHF. DNA of the CDR3: TGTGCCAGCAGCGCCGGGACAGGGGCTGTCTCACCCCTCCACTTT.

For this clone: Other DNA sequences in this specimen translate into the identical CDR3. The chain couples TRBV29-1 to TRBJ1-5; 7 nucleotides line up with TRBD1. CDR1 is SQVTM and CDR2 is ANQGSEA in the germline V gene. V was clipped by 4 bases and J by 2 bases; unmatched bases: 2. The CDR3 consists of 13 residues. CDR3 coding DNA: TGCAGCGTTGCAGGGGGAGGCAATCAGCCCCAGCATTTT. Translated: CSVAGGGNQPQHF.

The genes are TRBV4-3 and TRBJ1-6; D is possibly TRBD1 (5 bases). V was trimmed by 0 bases and J by 2 bases, leaving 11 bases between them. Germline V gene lookup returns CDR1 LGHNA and CDR2 YSLEER. The CDR3 extends over 17 amino acids. For the CDR3, the DNA is TGCGCCAGCAGCCAAGATTCAGGGAACGCCTATAATTCACCCCTCCACTTT. As protein: CASSQDSGNAYNSPLHF.

This clone appeared a few times. The gene calls are TRBV27 and TRBJ2-7; a weak D match, TRBD1 (7 bases). Trimming pared 2 bases from V and 7 bases from J, leaving 21 bases between. The CDR3 has 16 residues. Germline V gives CDR1 MNHEY, CDR2 SMNVEV (reference sequence). The CDR3 here is CASSLNAPSTGREQYF. As DNA, the CDR3 is TGTGCCAGCAGTTTAAATGCCCCGTCGACAGGGAGGGAGCAGTACTTC.

The chain is built from TRBV28 and TRBJ2-5; TRBD2 matches at 9 bases. CDR1 is MDHEN and CDR2 is SYDVKM in the germline V gene. V was pared by 1 base and J by 5 bases, with 20 bases of the junction left unmatched. This CDR3 is built from 20 residues. CDR3 region: CASSLSVSWARAGGQETQYF. The CDR3 DNA is TGTGCCAGCAGTTTATCGGTTTCGTGGGCCCGGGCGGGAGGGCAGGAGACCCAGTACTTC.

CDR3 region: CASRPSGTGGTDTQYF. In DNA form, the CDR3 reads TGTGCCAGCAGGCCCTCCGGGACAGGCGGAACAGATACGCAGTATTTT. The chain has TRBV2 and TRBJ2-3, with 8 bases that match TRBD1. V lost 6 bases, J lost 3 bases, and 11 bases stayed unmatched. This CDR3 has 16 amino acids. Germline loops: CDR1 SNHLY, CDR2 FYNNEI.

The sample holds a few counts of this clone. This chain links TRBV7-3 with TRBJ2-3; 9 nucleotides line up with TRBD2. CDR3 size: 16 residues. In germline, CDR1 is SGHTA, CDR2 FQGTGA. V trimming: 4 bases; J trimming: 2 bases; junction bases outside the gene matches: 7. The CDR3 is CASSSTSGPDTDTQYF. DNA for the CDR3: TGTGCCAGCAGCTCGACTAGCGGACCAGACACAGATACGCAGTATTTT.

To note about this clone: Other DNA sequences in the same sample also yield this CDR3. This chain links TRBV2 with TRBJ2-5; possibly TRBD2 for D (7 bases). CDR3 length: 13 residues. V gave up 6 bases and J gave up 2 bases, with 10 bases separating them. Germline CDR1 and CDR2: SNHLY and FYNNEI. This CDR3 reads CASRGGAQETQYF. The CDR3 DNA sequence: TGTGCCAGCAGGGGGGGGGCTCAAGAGACCCAGTACTTC.

This clone was seen more than once but under ten times. V and J are TRBV6-6 and TRBJ1-2; the match to TRBD1 covers 8 bases. This CDR3 spans 13 amino acids. Germline assignment: CDR1 MNHNY and CDR2 SVGAGI (reference sequence). Unmatched junction bases numbered 3, after V lost 4 bases and J lost 5 bases. CDR3 loop: CASSWDRTYGYTF. DNA of the CDR3: TGTGCCAGCAGTTGGGACAGGACATATGGCTACACCTTC.